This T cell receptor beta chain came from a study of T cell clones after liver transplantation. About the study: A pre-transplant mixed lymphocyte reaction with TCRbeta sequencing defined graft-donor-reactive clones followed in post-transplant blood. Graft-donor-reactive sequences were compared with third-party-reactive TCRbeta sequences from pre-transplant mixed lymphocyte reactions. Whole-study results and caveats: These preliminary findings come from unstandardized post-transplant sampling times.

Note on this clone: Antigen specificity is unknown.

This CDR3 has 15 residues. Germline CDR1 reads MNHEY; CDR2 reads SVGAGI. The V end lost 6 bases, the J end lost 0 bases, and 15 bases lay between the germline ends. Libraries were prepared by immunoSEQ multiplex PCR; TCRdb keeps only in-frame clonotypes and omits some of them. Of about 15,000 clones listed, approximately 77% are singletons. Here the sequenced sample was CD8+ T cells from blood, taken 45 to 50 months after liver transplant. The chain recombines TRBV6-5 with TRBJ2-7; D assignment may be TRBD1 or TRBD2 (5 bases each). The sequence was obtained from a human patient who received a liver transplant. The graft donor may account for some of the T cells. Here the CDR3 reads CASSPDRGFSYEQYF. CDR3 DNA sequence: TGTGCCAGCAGCCCTGACAGAGGGTTCTCCTACGAGCAGTACTTC.